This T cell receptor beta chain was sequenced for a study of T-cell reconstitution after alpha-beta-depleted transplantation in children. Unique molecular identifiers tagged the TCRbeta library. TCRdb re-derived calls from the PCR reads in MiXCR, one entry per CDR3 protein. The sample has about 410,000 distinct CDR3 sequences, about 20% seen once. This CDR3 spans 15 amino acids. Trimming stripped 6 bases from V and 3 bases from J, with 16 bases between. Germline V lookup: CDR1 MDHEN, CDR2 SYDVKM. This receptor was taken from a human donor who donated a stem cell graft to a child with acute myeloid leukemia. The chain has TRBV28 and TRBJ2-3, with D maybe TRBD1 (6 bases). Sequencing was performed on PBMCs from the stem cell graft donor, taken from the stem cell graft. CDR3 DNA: TGTGCCAGCAGCCCGGACAGAGACCTTACAGATACGCAGTATTTT. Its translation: CASSPDRDLTDTQYF.